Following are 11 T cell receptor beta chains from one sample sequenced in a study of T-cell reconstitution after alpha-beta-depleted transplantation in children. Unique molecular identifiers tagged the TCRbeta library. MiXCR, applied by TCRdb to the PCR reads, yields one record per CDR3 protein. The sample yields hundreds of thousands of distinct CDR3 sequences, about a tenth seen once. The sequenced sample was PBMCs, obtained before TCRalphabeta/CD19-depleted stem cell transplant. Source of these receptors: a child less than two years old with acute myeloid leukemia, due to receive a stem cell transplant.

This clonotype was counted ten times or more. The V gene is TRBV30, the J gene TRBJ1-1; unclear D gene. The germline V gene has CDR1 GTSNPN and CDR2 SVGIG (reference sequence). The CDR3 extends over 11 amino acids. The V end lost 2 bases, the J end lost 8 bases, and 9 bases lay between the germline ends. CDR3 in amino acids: CAWSTSWEAFF. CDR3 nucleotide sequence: TGTGCCTGGAGTACTTCTTGGGAAGCTTTCTTT.

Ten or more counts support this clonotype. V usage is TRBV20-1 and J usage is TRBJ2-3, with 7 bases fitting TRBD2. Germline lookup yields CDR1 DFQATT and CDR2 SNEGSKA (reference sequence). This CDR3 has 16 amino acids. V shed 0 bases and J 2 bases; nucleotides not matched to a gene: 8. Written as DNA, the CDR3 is TGCAGTGCTAGAGATTGGTCTAGCGGTTTCACAGATACGCAGTATTTT. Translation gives CSARDWSSGFTDTQYF.

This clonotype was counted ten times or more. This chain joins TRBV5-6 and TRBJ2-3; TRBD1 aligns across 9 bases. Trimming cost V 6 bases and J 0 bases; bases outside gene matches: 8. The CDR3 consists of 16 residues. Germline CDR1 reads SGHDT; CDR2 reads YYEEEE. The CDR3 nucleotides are TGTGCCAGCATCCCCGTGGGACAGGGAAGCACAGATACGCAGTATTTT. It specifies CASIPVGQGSTDTQYF.

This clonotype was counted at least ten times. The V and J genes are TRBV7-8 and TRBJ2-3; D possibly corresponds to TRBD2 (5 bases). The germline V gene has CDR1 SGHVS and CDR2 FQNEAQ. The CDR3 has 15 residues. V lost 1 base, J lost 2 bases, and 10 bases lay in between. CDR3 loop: CASSLVKGDTDTQYF. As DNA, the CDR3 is TGTGCCAGCAGCTTAGTGAAGGGAGACACAGATACGCAGTATTTT. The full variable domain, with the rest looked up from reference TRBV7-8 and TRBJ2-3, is GAGVSQSPRYKVAKRGQDVALRCDPISGHVSLFWYQQALGQGPEFLTYFQNEAQLDKSGLPSDRFFAERPEGSVSTLKIQRTQQEDSAVYLCASSLVKGDTDTQYFGPGTRLTVL.

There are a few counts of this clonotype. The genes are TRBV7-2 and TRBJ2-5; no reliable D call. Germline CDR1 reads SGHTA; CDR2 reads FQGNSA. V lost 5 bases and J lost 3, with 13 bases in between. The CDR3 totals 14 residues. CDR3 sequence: CASSPRLSKETQYF. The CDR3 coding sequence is TGTGCCAGCAGCCCTCGCCTCTCAAAAGAGACCCAGTACTTC. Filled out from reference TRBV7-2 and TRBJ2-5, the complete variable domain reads GAGVSQSPSNKVTEKGKDVELRCDPISGHTALYWYRQSLGQGLEFLIYFQGNSAPDKSGLPSDRFSAERTGGSVSTLTIQRTQQEDSAVYLCASSPRLSKETQYFGPGTRLLVL.

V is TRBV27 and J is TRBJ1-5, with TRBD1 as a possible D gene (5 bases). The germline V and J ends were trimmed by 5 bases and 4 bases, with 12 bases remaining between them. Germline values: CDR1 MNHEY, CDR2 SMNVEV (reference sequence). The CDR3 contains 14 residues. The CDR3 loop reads CASSPRRTNQPQHF. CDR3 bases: TGTGCCAGCAGTCCCCGACGGACAAATCAGCCCCAGCATTTT.

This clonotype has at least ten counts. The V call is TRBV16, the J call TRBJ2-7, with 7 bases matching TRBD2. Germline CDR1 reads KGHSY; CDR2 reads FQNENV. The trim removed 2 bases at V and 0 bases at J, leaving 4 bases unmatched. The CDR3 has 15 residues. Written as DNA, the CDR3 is TGTGCCAGCAGCCAAGTCAGCGGGGACTCCTACGAGCAGTACTTC. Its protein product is CASSQVSGDSYEQYF.

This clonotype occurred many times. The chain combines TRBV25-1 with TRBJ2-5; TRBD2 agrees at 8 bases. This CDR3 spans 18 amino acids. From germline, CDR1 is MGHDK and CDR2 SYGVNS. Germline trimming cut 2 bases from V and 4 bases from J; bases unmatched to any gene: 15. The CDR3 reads CASSERTSGAGVLETQYF. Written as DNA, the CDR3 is TGTGCCAGCAGTGAAAGGACGTCTGGAGCGGGAGTCCTAGAGACCCAGTACTTC.

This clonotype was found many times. CDR3 coding DNA: TGTGCTCGCGGCCTTAGCACAGATACGCAGTATTTT. It is translated as CARGLSTDTQYF. The V and J genes are TRBV12-3 or TRBV12-4 and TRBJ2-3; D remains ambiguous. This CDR3 spans 12 amino acids.

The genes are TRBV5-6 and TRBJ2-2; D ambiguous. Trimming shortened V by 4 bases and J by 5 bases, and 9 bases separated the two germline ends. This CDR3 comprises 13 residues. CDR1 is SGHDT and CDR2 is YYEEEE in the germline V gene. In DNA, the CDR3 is TGTGCCAGCAGCCCCCTGAAAACCGGGGAGCTGTTTTTT. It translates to CASSPLKTGELFF.

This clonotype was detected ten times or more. This CDR3 is CSARLRGGTYNEQFF. DNA of the CDR3: TGCAGTGCCCGTTTGAGGGGCGGCACCTACAATGAGCAGTTCTTC. V gene TRBV20-1 combines with J gene TRBJ2-1; D tentatively fits TRBD1 or TRBD2 (5 bases each). CDR1 is DFQATT and CDR2 is SNEGSKA in the germline V gene (reference sequence). V gave up 6 bases and J gave up 2 bases, with 17 bases separating them. The CDR3 loop spans 15 amino acids.